Below, 24 T cell receptor beta chains from the same sample are listed, as sequenced in a study of beta chain features in type 1 diabetes. All of the isolated RNA was reverse transcribed, so expressed TCRB transcripts were sequenced. Produced via immunoSEQ multiplex PCR; TCRdb's table is partial and in-frame only. The sample yields about 360,000 clones, around an eighth seen once. Sequenced material: naive CD4+ T cells from blood. The receptor set was obtained from a young man in good health.

The V gene is TRBV7-2, the J gene TRBJ2-3, with 9 bases lining up with TRBD2. The CDR3 runs 16 residues. J was trimmed by 5 bases and V by 2 bases; bases with no gene match: 8. From germline, CDR1 is SGHTA and CDR2 FQGNSA. CDR3 sequence: CASSLTAGGPIDTQYF. The CDR3 bases are TGTGCCAGCAGCTTAACGGCGGGAGGGCCTATAGATACGCAGTATTTT.

V and J are TRBV6-6 and TRBJ1-2, with D uncertain. The CDR3 totals 12 residues. Germline V gives CDR1 MNHNY, CDR2 SVGAGI (reference sequence). V gave up 2 bases and J gave up 7 bases, with 8 bases separating them. CDR3 loop: CASSYPGSGYTF. In DNA form, the CDR3 reads TGTGCCAGCAGTTACCCGGGTTCTGGCTACACCTTC.

This clone has more than one count but fewer than ten. The J gene is TRBJ2-1, the V gene TRBV2; 10 nucleotides align to TRBD2. Looked up from germline, CDR1 is SNHLY and CDR2 is FYNNEI. V was clipped by 1 base and J by 9 bases; unmatched bases: 6. The CDR3 spans 15 residues. In DNA form, the CDR3 reads TGTGCCAGCAGTGAAGAGGCTAGCGGGAGAGTTGAGCAGTTCTTC. Its protein is CASSEEASGRVEQFF.

V gene TRBV5-4 combines with J gene TRBJ2-5; 9 bases agree with TRBD2. Trimming cost V 2 bases and J 5 bases; bases outside gene matches: 1. Per germline, CDR1 SGHNT and CDR2 YYREEE (reference sequence). This CDR3 has 13 amino acids. CDR3 coding DNA: TGTGCCAGCAGCTTTAGCGGGGGCGAGACCCAGTACTTC. Translation: CASSFSGGETQYF.

A few counts support this clone. This chain connects TRBV29-1 to TRBJ1-1; D uncertain. Trimming stripped 0 bases from V and 4 bases from J, with 15 bases between. This CDR3 spans 15 amino acids. Germline values: CDR1 SQVTM, CDR2 ANQGSEA. This CDR3 reads CSVEDLEGLGTEAFF. The CDR3, as DNA: TGCAGCGTTGAAGATCTTGAGGGTTTGGGCACTGAAGCTTTCTTT.

This clone was seen a few times. The gene calls are TRBV15 and TRBJ2-3; D unclear. Germline lookup yields CDR1 LNHNV and CDR2 YYDKDF (reference sequence). CDR3 size: 14 residues. V was shortened by 3 bases and J by 2 bases, with 9 bases between the two germline ends. Here the CDR3 reads CATSSHIPTDTQYF. CDR3 coding DNA: TGTGCCACCAGCAGTCACATCCCCACAGATACGCAGTATTTT.

J is TRBJ2-7 and V is TRBV5-1, with 8 bases aligning to TRBD1. The germline gives CDR1 SGHRS, CDR2 YFSETQ. The trim removed 4 bases at V and 3 bases at J, leaving 9 bases unmatched. This CDR3 spans 15 amino acids. The CDR3 protein is CASSRATGANYEQYF. As DNA, the CDR3 is TGCGCCAGCAGCAGAGCGACAGGGGCTAACTACGAGCAGTACTTC.

This clone was observed a handful of times. The chain is built from TRBV28 and TRBJ1-6; D perhaps matches TRBD1 (6 bases). The CDR3 sequence is 15 residues long. V was cut by 8 bases and J by 9 bases, with 20 bases left in between. The germline V gene has CDR1 MDHEN and CDR2 SYDVKM. The CDR3 reads CASFSAPGEGSPLHF. For the CDR3, the DNA is TGTGCCAGCTTTTCCGCCCCAGGGGAAGGTTCACCCCTCCACTTT.

This clone was counted only a few times. In nucleotides, the CDR3 is TGTGCCAGCAGCCAAATGTATCTAGCGGGAGGCGGTGAGCAGTTCTTC. It is translated as CASSQMYLAGGGEQFF. The V call is TRBV4-2, the J call TRBJ2-1; TRBD2 aligns across 11 bases. Germline-derived CDR1 and CDR2 are LGHNA and YNFKEQ. This CDR3 is built from 16 residues. The junction had 9 bases not matched to a gene; V was cut back by 2 bases and J by 9 bases.

The rearrangement uses TRBV7-2 and TRBJ2-7; tentatively, D is TRBD2 (6 bases). V lost 1 base and J 3 bases, leaving 13 bases between the germline ends. Germline V gene lookup returns CDR1 SGHTA and CDR2 FQGNSA. CDR3 length: 15 amino acids. For the CDR3, the DNA is TGTGCCAGCAGCTTAGGTGCGGGGTCGCACTACGAGCAGTACTTC. Translated: CASSLGAGSHYEQYF.

This clone appeared a few times. This sequence joins TRBV18 and TRBJ1-2; TRBD1 aligns across 9 bases. The length of the CDR3 is 16 residues. V shed 6 bases, J shed 4 bases, and the junction held 12 bases outside the gene matches. Germline V gene sequence: CDR1 KGHSH, CDR2 LQKENI. The CDR3 is CASSPYLGTGTYGYTF. CDR3 sequence (DNA): TGTGCCAGCTCGCCGTACCTCGGGACAGGGACCTATGGCTACACCTTC.

This clone has a handful of counts. The rearrangement uses TRBV10-3 and TRBJ2-7, with a tentative D call TRBD2 (6 bases). CDR1 and CDR2 from the germline V gene are ENHRY and SYGVKD. Trimming cost V 8 bases and J 7 bases, with 12 bases left between them. CDR3 size: 11 residues. The CDR3 DNA reads as TGTGCCATCCAGGTAGGAGGGGAGCAGTACTTC. Encoded protein: CAIQVGGEQYF.

This clone was detected a few times. CDR3 coding DNA: TGTGCCTGGATGTCCGATGAAAAACTGTTTTTT. Translating gives CAWMSDEKLFF. V and J are TRBV30 and TRBJ1-4; no definite D call. Germline values: CDR1 GTSNPN, CDR2 SVGIG (reference sequence). The CDR3 runs to 11 residues. The germline V and J ends were trimmed by 4 bases and 6 bases, with 6 bases remaining between them.

This clone turned up a few times. The V call is TRBV19, the J call TRBJ1-1; 7 nucleotides agree with TRBD1. The CDR3 covers 14 residues. V shed 1 base and J 4 bases; nucleotides not matched to a gene: 3. The V gene's germline CDR1 is LNHDA and CDR2 SQIVND (reference sequence). CDR3 loop: CASSIVYRGTEAFF. The CDR3, as DNA: TGTGCCAGTAGTATAGTCTACAGGGGCACTGAAGCTTTCTTT.

The V and J genes are TRBV7-7 and TRBJ2-5; TRBD2 aligns across 8 bases. Germline CDR1 reads SSHAT; CDR2 reads FNYEAQ (reference sequence). V gave up 8 bases and J gave up 3 bases; unmatched junction bases: 11. The CDR3 has 15 residues. The CDR3 region is CASSGQRGTKETQYF. CDR3 DNA: TGTGCCAGCTCTGGTCAGCGGGGGACTAAAGAGACCCAGTACTTC.

The chain couples TRBV11-1 to TRBJ2-7; tentatively, D is TRBD2 (5 bases). Looked up from germline, CDR1 is SGHAT and CDR2 is FQDESV (reference sequence). The V and J ends lost 4 bases and 3 bases respectively, with 16 bases between them. This CDR3 is built from 15 residues. CDR3 in amino acids: CASSWAAGPHYEQYF. The CDR3 DNA sequence: TGTGCCAGCAGCTGGGCGGCGGGCCCACACTACGAGCAGTACTTC.

The chain couples TRBV25-1 to TRBJ2-7; no definite D call. The CDR3 is 13 residues long. The ends were cut back, 3 bases at V and 5 bases at J, with 11 bases in the middle. Germline V gives CDR1 MGHDK, CDR2 SYGVNS. CDR3: CASSEAAGHEQYF. In DNA, the CDR3 is TGTGCCAGCAGTGAGGCGGCCGGCCACGAGCAGTACTTC.

This clone was detected a few times. This rearrangement joins TRBV2 to TRBJ2-2, with D possibly matching TRBD2 (5 bases). Deletions cut 6 bases from V and 5 bases from J, with 13 bases between. Germline V gives CDR1 SNHLY, CDR2 FYNNEI. The CDR3 length is 14 residues. CDR3: CASRALALTGELFF. The CDR3 nucleotides read TGTGCCAGCAGGGCCCTAGCCCTAACCGGGGAGCTGTTTTTT. Combining the CDR3 with reference TRBV2 and TRBJ2-2 gives the whole variable domain EPEVTQTPSHQVTQMGQEVILRCVPISNHLYFYWYRQILGQKVEFLVSFYNNEISEKSEIFDDQFSVERPDGSNFTLKIRSTKLEDSAMYFCASRALALTGELFFGEGSRLTVL.

This clone was detected only a few times. This chain uses TRBV7-2 with TRBJ2-3; tentative D call: TRBD2 (6 bases). CDR1 is SGHTA and CDR2 is FQGNSA in the germline V gene. This CDR3 comprises 15 residues. Trimming took 5 bases from V and 0 from J, leaving 12 bases between them. CDR3 sequence reads: CASSGRGTSTDTQYF. The DNA for the CDR3 is TGTGCCAGCAGCGGGCGCGGGACTAGCACAGATACGCAGTATTTT.

The table lists this clone with a few counts. The chain is built from TRBV29-1 and TRBJ1-5, with 9 bases matching TRBD1. V lost 6 bases, J lost 4 bases, and 4 bases stayed unmatched. Germline V gene lookup returns CDR1 SQVTM and CDR2 ANQGSEA. The CDR3 runs 13 residues. CDR3 sequence reads: CSVLQGANQPQHF. CDR3 nucleotides: TGCAGCGTCTTACAGGGGGCGAATCAGCCCCAGCATTTT.

V is TRBV28 and J is TRBJ1-2; perhaps TRBD1 as D (6 bases). The CDR3 contains 15 residues. The V gene's germline CDR1 is MDHEN and CDR2 SYDVKM. Trimming left V 7 bases short and J 2 bases short, with 17 bases between. CDR3 protein: CASTPGQLRNYGYTF. CDR3 nucleotide sequence: TGTGCCAGCACCCCGGGACAATTGAGGAACTATGGCTACACCTTC.

J is TRBJ2-4 and V is TRBV9, with D possibly matching TRBD1 (6 bases). Germline V gives CDR1 SGDLS, CDR2 YYNGEE. The CDR3 is 18 amino acids. Trimming removed 1 base at V and 0 bases at J, with 17 bases between. CDR3 nucleotide sequence: TGTGCCAGCAGCGTATCTTTCGACAGGACCATAGCCAAAAACATTCAGTACTTC. Its protein is CASSVSFDRTIAKNIQYF.

This clone was recorded many times. The J gene is TRBJ2-5, the V gene TRBV7-2; TRBD2 aligns across 8 bases. The germline CDR1 and CDR2 sequences are SGHTA and FQGNSA. V was pared by 5 bases and J by 4 bases, with 6 bases of the junction left unmatched. CDR3 length equals 14 residues. CDR3 DNA sequence: TGTGCCAGCAGCCTGAGCGGGAGCTTAGAGACCCAGTACTTC. Translated: CASSLSGSLETQYF.

The V call is TRBV4-3, the J call TRBJ1-5, with TRBD1 identical over 7 bases. The CDR3 consists of 17 residues. Germline loops: CDR1 LGHNA, CDR2 YSLEER. J gave up 6 bases and V 1 base, and 12 bases lay outside the gene matches. The CDR3 protein is CASSQVWDSGRGQPQHF. CDR3 coding DNA: TGCGCCAGCAGCCAAGTGTGGGACAGCGGGAGGGGTCAGCCCCAGCATTTT.